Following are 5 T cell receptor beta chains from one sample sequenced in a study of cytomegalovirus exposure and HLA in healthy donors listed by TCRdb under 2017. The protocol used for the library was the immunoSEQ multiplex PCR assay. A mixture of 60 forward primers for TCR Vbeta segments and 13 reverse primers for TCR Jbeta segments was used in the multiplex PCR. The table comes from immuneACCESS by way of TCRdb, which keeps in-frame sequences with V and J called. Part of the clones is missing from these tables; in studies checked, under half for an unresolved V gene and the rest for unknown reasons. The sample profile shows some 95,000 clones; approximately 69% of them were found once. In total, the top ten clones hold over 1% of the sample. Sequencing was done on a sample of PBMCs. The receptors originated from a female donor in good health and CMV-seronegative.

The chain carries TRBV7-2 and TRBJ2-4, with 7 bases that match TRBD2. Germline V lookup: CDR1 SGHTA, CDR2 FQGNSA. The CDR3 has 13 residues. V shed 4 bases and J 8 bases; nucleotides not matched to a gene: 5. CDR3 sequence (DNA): TGTGCCAGCAGCTCCCAGGGAGGGTACATTCAGTACTTC. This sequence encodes CASSSQGGYIQYF.

The chain's CDR3 is CASWGGQGEKLFF. The CDR3 DNA follows: TGTGCCTCCTGGGGGGGGCAGGGGGAAAAACTGTTTTTT. This chain uses TRBV28 with TRBJ1-4; D might be TRBD1 (6 bases). This CDR3 spans 13 amino acids. Trimming removed 11 bases from V and 8 bases from J, with 18 bases in between. Germline loops: CDR1 MDHEN, CDR2 SYDVKM.

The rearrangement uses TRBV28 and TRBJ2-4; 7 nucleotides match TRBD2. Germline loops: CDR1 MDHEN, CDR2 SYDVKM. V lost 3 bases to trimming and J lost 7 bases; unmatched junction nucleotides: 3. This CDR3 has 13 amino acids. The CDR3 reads CASSLGGLNIQYF. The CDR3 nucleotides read TGTGCCAGCAGTTTGGGGGGGTTGAACATTCAGTACTTC. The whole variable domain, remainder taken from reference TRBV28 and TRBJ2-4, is DVKVTQSSRYLVKRTGEKVFLECVQDMDHENMFWYRQDPGLGLRLIYFSYDVKMKEKGDIPEGYSVSREKKERFSLILESASTNQTSMYLCASSLGGLNIQYFGAGTRLSVL.

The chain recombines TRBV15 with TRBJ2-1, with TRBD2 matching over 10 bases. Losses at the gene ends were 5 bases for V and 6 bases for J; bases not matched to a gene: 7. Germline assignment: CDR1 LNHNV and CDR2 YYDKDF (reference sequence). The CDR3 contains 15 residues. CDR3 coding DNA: TGTGCCACCAGCGGGCTAGCGGGAGAGGGCAATGAGCAGTTCTTC. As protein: CATSGLAGEGNEQFF.

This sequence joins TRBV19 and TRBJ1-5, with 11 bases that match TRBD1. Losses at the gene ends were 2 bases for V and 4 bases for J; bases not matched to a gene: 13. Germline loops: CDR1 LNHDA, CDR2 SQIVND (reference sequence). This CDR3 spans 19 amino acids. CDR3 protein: CASSIRYPGTGGENQPQHF. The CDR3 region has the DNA TGTGCCAGTAGTATACGCTACCCCGGGACAGGGGGTGAGAATCAGCCCCAGCATTTT.